Listed here are 27 T cell receptor beta chains from one sample, sequenced in a study of T cells in Graves' hyperthyroidism and ophthalmopathy. Amplification yielded TCR beta CDR3 regions, with RNA transcripts as the source. The primer set for the first-round RT-PCR of the TCR CDR3 was HTBI. One entry per CDR3 protein, called by TCRdb with MiXCR from the multiplex PCR reads. The sample contains around 700,000 distinct CDR3 sequences, 18% of which appear only once. The sample comprised blood. These receptor sequences come from a woman aged 50 to 65 with Graves' hyperthyroidism that later progressed to Graves' ophthalmopathy.

In its sample, this clonotype was seen many times. J is TRBJ1-5 and V is TRBV7-8; a weak D match, TRBD1 (6 bases). The CDR3 length is 16 residues. Trimming pared 0 bases from V and 0 bases from J, leaving 9 bases between. Germline lookup yields CDR1 SGHVS and CDR2 FQNEAQ. This CDR3 reads CASSLARTVSNQPQHF. CDR3 nucleotide sequence: TGTGCCAGCAGCTTAGCCCGGACAGTTAGCAATCAGCCCCAGCATTTT.

The J gene is TRBJ2-2, the V gene TRBV6-5; a possible D gene is TRBD1 (6 bases). CDR3 length: 17 residues. Germline-derived CDR1 and CDR2 are MNHEY and SVGAGI. V was cut by 0 bases and J by 5 bases, with 16 bases left in between. In nucleotides, the CDR3 is TGTGCCAGCAGTTACTCGATCAGGGGCCGGCGGACCGGGGAGCTGTTTTTT. Protein: CASSYSIRGRRTGELFF.

This clonotype came up a few times. The J gene is TRBJ1-1, the V gene TRBV5-1; D gene ambiguous. The CDR3 has 14 residues. Germline assignment: CDR1 SGHRS and CDR2 YFSETQ. V lost 3 bases and J lost 5, with 14 bases in between. The DNA for the CDR3 is TGCGCCAGCAGCTCGCATACCCCCGCTACTGAAGCTTTCTTT. It is translated as CASSSHTPATEAFF. Variable domain in full (rest from reference TRBV5-1 and TRBJ1-1): KAGVTQTPRYLIKTRGQQVTLSCSPISGHRSVSWYQQTPGQGLQFLFEYFSETQRNKGNFPGRFSGRQFSNSRSEMNVSTLELGDSALYLCASSSHTPATEAFFGQGTRLTVV.

This clonotype was seen many times. V is TRBV11-2 and J is TRBJ1-5; D possibly corresponds to TRBD1 (5 bases). CDR3 length: 15 amino acids. Trimming removed 2 bases from V and 0 bases from J, with 8 bases in between. From germline, CDR1 is SGHAT and CDR2 FQNNGV. The CDR3 bases are TGTGCCAGCAGCTTACAGGGAGATAGCAATCAGCCCCAGCATTTT. As protein: CASSLQGDSNQPQHF.

In its sample, this clonotype was seen a few times. The chain couples TRBV2 to TRBJ2-5, with 11 positions matching TRBD2. The CDR3 loop spans 15 amino acids. Per germline, CDR1 SNHLY and CDR2 FYNNEI. Germline trimming cut 9 bases from V and 2 bases from J; bases unmatched to any gene: 8. The CDR3 sequence: CASKLAGVLQETQYF. Here the CDR3 DNA reads TGTGCCAGTAAACTAGCGGGGGTTTTACAAGAGACCCAGTACTTC.

This clonotype came up many times. The chain uses TRBV7-6 and TRBJ1-1, with D possibly being TRBD1 (5 bases). Germline V gene lookup returns CDR1 SGHVS and CDR2 FNYEAQ. Trimming removed 8 bases at V and 4 bases at J, with 14 bases between. The CDR3 extends over 13 amino acids. The CDR3 protein is CASSPLGGTEAFF. In DNA form, the CDR3 reads TGTGCCAGCTCACCATTGGGGGGCACTGAAGCTTTCTTT.

This clonotype came up many times. The V and J genes are TRBV7-8 and TRBJ2-5, with TRBD2 identical over 12 bases. Germline values: CDR1 SGHVS, CDR2 FQNEAQ. The CDR3 covers 19 residues. Trimming removed 1 base from V and 2 bases from J; junction bases left unmatched: 11. DNA of the CDR3: TGTGCCAGCAGCTTAGGGACTAGCGGGGATTTTAGGCCTCAAGAGACCCAGTACTTC. Its protein product is CASSLGTSGDFRPQETQYF.

This clonotype has just a few counts. CDR3 DNA: TGTGCCAGCAGCCAAGATCTCGGAGGAGTTGCCCCGGGGGCAGATACGCAGTATTTT. Translation: CASSQDLGGVAPGADTQYF. This chain connects TRBV12-3 or TRBV12-4 to TRBJ2-3; the D gene is possibly TRBD2 (6 bases). V lost 6 bases to trimming and J lost 4 bases, with 29 bases between them. This CDR3 contains 19 residues.

Only a few counts were recorded for this clonotype. J is TRBJ1-3 and V is TRBV4-1; maybe TRBD1 (6 bases). The germline CDR1 and CDR2 sequences are MGHRA and YSYEKL. This CDR3 is 14 amino acids long. Trimming shortened V by 2 bases and J by 2 bases, and 7 bases separated the two germline ends. The CDR3 DNA sequence: TGCGCCAGCAGCCAAACAGGGACTGGAAACACCATATATTTT. Its translation is CASSQTGTGNTIYF.

This clonotype was counted between two and nine times. This sequence joins TRBV7-9 and TRBJ2-5; D gene unclear. V shed 2 bases and J shed 2 bases, with 18 bases lying between them. The CDR3 is made up of 17 amino acids. Looked up from germline, CDR1 is SEHNR and CDR2 is FQNEAQ (reference sequence). CDR3 protein: CASSLNRLTEFQETQYF. CDR3 in DNA: TGTGCCAGCAGCTTAAATCGATTGACGGAATTTCAAGAGACCCAGTACTTC. Using reference TRBV7-9 and TRBJ2-5 for the parts outside the CDR3, the full variable domain is DTGVSQNPRHKITKRGQNVTFRCDPISEHNRLYWYRQTLGQGPEFLTYFQNEAQLEKSRLLSDRFSAERPKGSFSTLEIQRTEQGDSAMYLCASSLNRLTEFQETQYFGPGTRLLVL.

This clonotype appeared a few times. The CDR3 is CAWSRVGSAGNTIYF. The DNA for the CDR3 is TGTGCCTGGAGTAGGGTAGGGTCCGCTGGAAACACCATATATTTT. This chain connects TRBV30 to TRBJ1-3; no firm D call. Between the trimmed V and J ends, which lost 2 bases and 2 bases, there was a span of 13 bases. Germline V lookup: CDR1 GTSNPN, CDR2 SVGIG (reference sequence). The CDR3 runs to 15 residues.

Many counts were recorded for this clonotype. The chain is built from TRBV7-8 and TRBJ2-3; no clear D. The CDR3 covers 15 residues. Germline V gene sequence: CDR1 SGHVS, CDR2 FQNEAQ. Trimming shortened V by 1 base and J by 4 bases, and 12 bases separated the two germline ends. In DNA form, the CDR3 reads TGTGCCAGCAGCTTAGGGGTGGGGTTTGCAGATACGCAGTATTTT. Protein: CASSLGVGFADTQYF.

The sample holds a few counts of this clonotype. The chain employs TRBV24-1 and TRBJ1-5, with D uncertain. Trimming removed 9 bases from V and 0 bases from J, with 8 bases in between. This CDR3 has 13 amino acids. Per germline, CDR1 KGHDR and CDR2 SFDVKD. The CDR3 spells CATGSVSNQPQHF. DNA for the CDR3: TGTGCCACCGGGTCTGTTAGCAATCAGCCCCAGCATTTT.

The chain links TRBV5-1 to TRBJ1-2, with TRBD1 identical over 9 bases. The V segment lost 4 bases and the J segment 5 bases; nucleotides outside the gene matches: 6. Germline-derived CDR1 and CDR2 are SGHRS and YFSETQ. The CDR3 sequence is 14 residues long. This CDR3 reads CASSLRQGDYGYTF. Written as DNA, the CDR3 is TGCGCCAGCAGCCTGAGACAGGGGGATTATGGCTACACCTTC. Supplemented by reference TRBV5-1 and TRBJ1-2, the full variable domain reads KAGVTQTPRYLIKTRGQQVTLSCSPISGHRSVSWYQQTPGQGLQFLFEYFSETQRNKGNFPGRFSGRQFSNSRSEMNVSTLELGDSALYLCASSLRQGDYGYTFGSGTRLTVV.

This clonotype was counted a few times. The gene calls are TRBV12-5 and TRBJ1-6; possible D gene TRBD1, 6 bases. This CDR3 has 14 residues. In germline, CDR1 is LGHNT, CDR2 FRNRAP. The V end lost 2 bases, the J end lost 7 bases, and 9 bases lay between the germline ends. CDR3 sequence (DNA): TGTGCTAGTGGTTTGATAGGGGGAAATTCACCCCTCCACTTT. As protein: CASGLIGGNSPLHF.

The table lists this clonotype with a few counts. The V and J genes are TRBV5-4 and TRBJ2-2; perhaps TRBD2 as D (6 bases). CDR3 length equals 16 residues. V was cut by 0 bases and J by 1 base, with 10 bases left in between. CDR1 is SGHNT, CDR2 YYREEE, per germline (reference sequence). The CDR3 is CASSLAGTWNTGELFF. DNA for the CDR3: TGTGCCAGCAGCTTGGCCGGGACTTGGAACACCGGGGAGCTGTTTTTT.

The table lists this clonotype with many counts. The rearrangement uses TRBV10-3 and TRBJ1-1, with D perhaps matching TRBD1 (6 bases). V was pared by 2 bases and J by 8 bases, with 12 bases between. Germline CDR1 ENHRY, CDR2 SYGVKD. There are 13 residues in the CDR3. The CDR3 sequence is CAISEPQGTEAFF. CDR3 DNA sequence: TGTGCCATCAGTGAGCCACAGGGTACCGAAGCTTTCTTT.

This clonotype was counted many times. The chain employs TRBV18 and TRBJ2-2; 9 bases match TRBD1. The CDR3 has 15 amino acids. Germline lookup yields CDR1 KGHSH and CDR2 LQKENI. V dropped 5 bases and J dropped 2; count of bases not matched to a gene: 3. The DNA for the CDR3 is TGTGCCAGCTCATCGGGACAGGGTAACACCGGGGAGCTGTTTTTT. As protein: CASSSGQGNTGELFF.

CDR3 nucleotide sequence: TGTGCCAGCTCCGGATACGGGGTGGATGAAAAACTGTTTTTT. Its protein is CASSGYGVDEKLFF. The V gene is TRBV18, the J gene TRBJ1-4, with unresolved D. Trimming took 6 bases from V and 6 from J, leaving 14 bases between them. The CDR3 spans 14 residues. CDR1 is KGHSH and CDR2 is LQKENI in the germline V gene. The entire variable domain, with the rest obtained from reference TRBV18 and TRBJ1-4, is as follows: NAGVMQNPRHLVRRRGQEARLRCSPMKGHSHVYWYRQLPEEGLKFMVYLQKENIIDESGMPKERFSAEFPKEGPSILRIQQVVRGDSAAYFCASSGYGVDEKLFFGSGTQLSVL.

This clonotype appeared many times. The rearrangement uses TRBV20-1 and TRBJ2-7; weak D call: TRBD1 (5 bases). Germline assignment: CDR1 DFQATT and CDR2 SNEGSKA (reference sequence). V was cut by 3 bases and J by 0 bases, with 9 bases left in between. The CDR3 runs to 13 residues. The CDR3 DNA reads TGCAGTGCTAGCAGGGCCCGCTCCTACGAGCAGTACTTC. This sequence encodes CSASRARSYEQYF.

The CDR3 spells CASRAKAGSYNEQFF. The CDR3 DNA is TGTGCCAGCAGGGCAAAGGCAGGTTCCTACAATGAGCAGTTCTTC. The chain employs TRBV12-3 or TRBV12-4 and TRBJ2-1; D remains ambiguous. The ends were cut back, 6 bases at V and 1 base at J, with 13 bases in the middle. There are 15 residues in the CDR3.

This clonotype occurred once. An end of the junction does not agree with germline; a read error may underlie this. The chain joins TRBV2 to TRBJ2-2, with a possible D match to TRBD1 (6 bases). Germline lookup yields CDR1 SNHLY and CDR2 FYNNEI. The CDR3 has 15 residues. Written as DNA, the CDR3 is TGTGTCAGCAGTGTACGACAGGTAGTGACCGGGGAGCTGTTTTTT. It is translated as CVSSVRQVVTGELFF.

V gene TRBV7-6 combines with J gene TRBJ2-3, with 11 bases matching TRBD2. The CDR3 sequence is 16 residues long. V dropped 0 bases and J dropped 4; count of bases not matched to a gene: 3. In germline, CDR1 is SGHVS, CDR2 FNYEAQ. This CDR3 reads CASSLAIAGGADTQYF. The DNA for the CDR3 is TGTGCCAGCAGCTTAGCGATAGCGGGGGGGGCAGATACGCAGTATTTT. The whole variable domain, remainder taken from reference TRBV7-6 and TRBJ2-3, is GAGVSQSPRYKVTKRGQDVALRCDPISGHVSLYWYRQALGQGPEFLTYFNYEAQQDKSGLPNDRFSAERPEGSISTLTIQRTEQRDSAMYRCASSLAIAGGADTQYFGPGTRLTVL.

This clonotype came up a few times. The chain uses TRBV14 and TRBJ1-3; no clear D gene. Per the germline V gene, CDR1 is SGHDN and CDR2 is FVKESK. The CDR3 is 16 amino acids. Trimming left V 3 bases short and J 0 bases short, with 12 bases between. This CDR3 reads CASSHGGPYSGNTIYF. The CDR3 DNA reads as TGTGCCAGCAGCCACGGAGGGCCATACTCTGGAAACACCATATATTTT.

The table lists this clonotype with a few counts. The chain joins TRBV6-1 to TRBJ1-2; TRBD1 agrees at 8 bases. Trimming at V came to 5 bases and at J to 6 bases, leaving 5 bases not matched to a gene. The CDR3 extends over 13 amino acids. The germline gives CDR1 MNHNS, CDR2 SASEGT. CDR3 in amino acids: CASSRTGLDGYTF. CDR3 DNA: TGTGCCAGCAGTCGGACAGGGCTCGATGGCTACACCTTC.

This clonotype was picked up one time. A much larger clone lies a single base off, so this may be a read error. The CDR3 region has the DNA TGCGCCAGCAGTGAGTCGCGGGACAGCTCCTACGAGCAGTACTTC. Translated, it gives CASSESRDSSYEQYF. V and J are TRBV10-1 and TRBJ2-7, with D maybe TRBD1 (7 bases). Trimming shortened V by 0 bases and J by 0 bases, and 9 bases separated the two germline ends. CDR1 and CDR2 from the germline V gene are WNHNN and SYGVQD (reference sequence). The CDR3 is made up of 15 amino acids.

V usage is TRBV7-6 and J usage is TRBJ1-3; TRBD1 might be the D (5 bases). Trimming stripped 4 bases from V and 0 bases from J, with 10 bases between. There are 15 residues in the CDR3. Per the germline V gene, CDR1 is SGHVS and CDR2 is FNYEAQ. Written as DNA, the CDR3 is TGTGCCAGCAGCTCAGGGCCAAGCTCTGGAAACACCATATATTTT. This translates into CASSSGPSSGNTIYF.